This T cell receptor (beta chain) was sequenced for a study of Ad26.COV2.S vaccination and SARS-CoV-2 variants (dated by TCRdb to about 2021). Notes on the research overall: Vaccine-arm donors were drawn from COV1001, a multicentre, randomized, double-blind, placebo-controlled phase I-IIa trial of Ad26.COV2.S in healthy adults. Ad26.COV2.S was administered intramuscularly at a dose of 5x10^10 or 1x10^11 viral particles, either as one shot or as two shots given 56 days apart. The specificity and breadth of SARS-CoV-2-reactive T cell receptors after Ad26.COV2.S vaccination were assessed by TCRbeta repertoire sequencing. A total of approximately 30 samples were included in the TCR-sequenced set, comprising around 20 Ad26.COV2.S vaccine recipients, 5 placebo recipients and 8 SARS-CoV-2 convalescent individuals. Trial participants were randomized into five groups of five, in which low-dose or high-dose Ad26.COV2.S was given once or twice, or placebo was given on both occasions. Blinding of investigators to trial group allocation was maintained during experiments and outcome assessment. Findings and caveats that apply to the study as a whole: Non-spike TCR breadth was comparable between vaccine and placebo recipients, consistent with the vaccine containing only spike. Substantial breadth of spike-specific CD8+ and CD4+ T cell responses was reported after vaccination. Spike-specific TCR breadth was higher in Ad26.COV2.S recipients than in placebo recipients (P = 0.0014). The study was not powered for comparison of responses between vaccine doses or regimens. It was noted by the authors that total T cell responses may have been underestimated by the TCR breadth and depth analyses.

The sample's treatment or condition, from its label and the paper: roughly 18 received Ad26.COV2.S at low or high dose, single or two shots; five or six received placebo; per-sample allocation not given. Repertoires of vaccine and placebo recipients were sequenced from samples collected on day 63 after the first injection. Between 29 July and 7 August 2020, Cohort 1b enrolled about 27 adults aged 18-55 years at one site in Boston, USA. Ad26.COV2.S was a replication-incompetent adenovirus type 26 vector expressing a prefusion-stabilized SARS-CoV-2 spike protein from the original Wuhan strain. TCRbeta CDR3 regions were sequenced with the immunoSEQ Assay. After extraction, genomic DNA underwent amplification by bias-controlled multiplex PCR, followed by high-throughput sequencing. As for how the authors treated the data: To quantify the absolute abundance of each unique TCRbeta CDR3 region, sequences were collapsed and filtered. Usable DNA was measured by amplifying reference genes present in all nucleated cells, and TCRbeta template counts were normalized to that usable DNA to estimate T cell fraction. Repertoire TCRs were annotated as SARS-CoV-2-specific when V gene, CDR3 amino acid sequence and J gene were exactly matched to a known reactive TCR set. The reference SARS-CoV-2 TCR set came from MIRA and was filtered for enrichment in COVID-19-positive ImmuneCODE repertoires, removing public or cross-reactive TCRs. Using the MIRA antigens, annotated TCRs were further analysed by specific ORF or by position within an ORF. Breadth was defined as the number of annotated unique rearrangements divided by the total number of unique productive rearrangements, and depth was defined as the summed frequency of the annotated unique rearrangements. Two-sided Wilcoxon rank-sum tests were applied when comparing TCR breadth between groups. In its TCRdb copy, this immuneACCESS table keeps in-frame sequences only and misses some clones. Where compared with another copy, unresolved V genes explain less than half of these, and the others have no known cause. V and J calls and clone size are given by that table; D and trimming were obtained from the DNA. The sample table records about 370,000 clones; around 85% of these occur just once. Together, the top ten hold 3% to 3.5% of the sample.

According to the germline V gene (reference sequence), CDR1 reads LNHDA and CDR2 reads SQIVND. V is cut by 3 bases and J by 4 bases, and the space between the germline ends is 14 bases. The CDR3 runs 15 amino acids, cysteine and phenylalanine included. Just CDR3 DNA is preserved here, 45 bases in frame from base 1. As for this clone: Its antigen is currently not known. One base away there is no much larger clone; base qualities are not given.

The rearranged segments are TRBV19 and TRBJ2-3, with the D gene not confidently named. The sequence derives from a person between 18 and 60 years old who received the Ad26.COV2.S COVID-19 vaccine or a placebo. Sequences were derived from peripheral blood, sampled in a trial of Ad26.COV2.S vaccine versus placebo. The CDR3 region reads CASSIGDVWADTQYF. The DNA sequence is TGTGCCAGTAGTATCGGTGACGTATGGGCAGATACGCAGTATTTT.